Following are 18 T cell receptor beta chains from one sample sequenced in a study of T cell repertoires in cytomegalovirus infection. TCRdb re-derived calls from the reads in MiXCR, one entry per CDR3 protein. The table records roughly 78,000 distinct CDR3 sequences, around 42% of them present only once. These TCRs' antigens remain unknown. The specimen comprised CD8+ T cells from cultured PBMCs, sampled from culture after CMV antigen stimulation. These TCRs come from a human donor in good health (CMV status not recorded). Some clones in this sample may be carry-over from other donors' samples.

This clonotype appeared a few times. The V gene is TRBV7-6, the J gene TRBJ2-5; 7 bases are a match to TRBD1. Per germline, CDR1 SGHVS and CDR2 FNYEAQ. V lost 2 bases to trimming and J lost 0 bases; unmatched junction nucleotides: 9. The CDR3 covers 17 residues. This CDR3 reads CASSLFSGQRYQETQYF. The CDR3 coding sequence is TGTGCCAGCAGCTTATTTTCGGGACAGAGGTACCAAGAGACCCAGTACTTC.

The chain uses TRBV7-4 and TRBJ2-3; the D gene is possibly TRBD1 (6 bases). V was pared by 5 bases and J by 5 bases, with 17 bases between. Germline lookup yields CDR1 SGHVT and CDR2 SQSDAQ. CDR3 size: 15 residues. CDR3 protein: CASSPRGQFKDTQYF. CDR3 DNA: TGTGCCAGCAGCCCGAGGGGACAATTCAAAGATACGCAGTATTTT.

CDR3 coding DNA: TGTGCCACTGCGGGCGGTCGCTACACAGATACGCAGTATTTT. Translated, it gives CATAGGRYTDTQYF. The V gene is TRBV15, the J gene TRBJ2-3; maybe TRBD2 (5 bases). The CDR3 length is 14 residues. The V end was cut by 9 bases, the J end by 2 bases, with 15 bases between. Germline-derived CDR1 and CDR2 are LNHNV and YYDKDF (reference sequence).

Worth noting for this clonotype: A read error may produce the germline difference seen at one junction end. J is TRBJ2-1 and V is TRBV15; 8 bases are shared with TRBD1. The germline gives CDR1 LNHNV, CDR2 YYDKDF (reference sequence). The CDR3 length is 16 residues. The CDR3 sequence: CATSRAGTGLHNGQFF. In nucleotides, the CDR3 is TGTGCCACCAGCAGGGCAGGGACAGGTTTACACAATGGGCAGTTCTTC.

Only a few counts were recorded for this clonotype. The limits of the CDR3 on the DNA are not certain, so only TCRdb's listed CDR3 is given. This chain joins TRBV20-1 and TRBJ1-5; TRBD1, the table's D call, was not compared with the DNA. In germline, CDR1 is DFQATT, CDR2 SNEGSKA (reference sequence). The CDR3 is 14 amino acids long, termini counted. The CDR3 reads CSAVLDRGGQPQHF.

This clonotype was found a few times. The genes are TRBV6-2 or TRBV6-3 and TRBJ1-1, with D maybe TRBD1 (5 bases). This CDR3 spans 17 amino acids. Germline V gives CDR1 MNHEY, CDR2 SVGEGT. Trimming cost V 4 bases and J 3 bases, with 21 bases left between them. The chain's CDR3 is CASSSRGSGVRDTEAFF. CDR3 sequence (DNA): TGTGCCAGCAGTTCCCGAGGTTCGGGGGTTCGCGACACTGAAGCTTTCTTT.

The genes are TRBV6-1 and TRBJ1-5, with 10 positions matching TRBD1. This CDR3 is built from 16 residues. With V trimmed by 4 bases and J by 6 bases, 9 bases remained unmatched. CDR1 is MNHNS, CDR2 SASEGT, per germline. CDR3 coding DNA: TGTGCCAGCAGTGGCTCCTGGGGACAGGGGTTTCAGCCCCAGCATTTT. Translating it yields CASSGSWGQGFQPQHF.

The V gene is TRBV12-3 or TRBV12-4, the J gene TRBJ1-4; 10 bases fit TRBD1. V shed 7 bases and J 8 bases; nucleotides not matched to a gene: 7. The CDR3 is 14 amino acids. The CDR3 DNA is TGTGCCAGCACCTGGACAGGGGGACAGGAAAAACTGTTTTTT. Translating it yields CASTWTGGQEKLFF.

This clonotype turned up a few times. V usage is TRBV7-9 and J usage is TRBJ2-5, with D perhaps TRBD2 (5 bases). This CDR3 region has 17 residues. The germline V gene has CDR1 SEHNR and CDR2 FQNEAQ (reference sequence). The V end lost 0 bases, the J end lost 4 bases, and 18 bases lay between the germline ends. CDR3: CASSLALNPDGGETQYF. CDR3 nucleotides: TGTGCCAGCAGCTTAGCTCTAAACCCGGACGGAGGAGAGACCCAGTACTTC.

The chain links TRBV27 to TRBJ1-5, with D hard to call. Germline CDR1 and CDR2: MNHEY and SMNVEV (reference sequence). Trimming pared 5 bases from V and 3 bases from J, leaving 8 bases between. The CDR3 is 13 residues long. Here the CDR3 DNA reads TGTGCCAGCAGTCTGGCGCTCAATCAGCCCCAGCATTTT. Its protein product is CASSLALNQPQHF.

V is TRBV4-3 and J is TRBJ2-3; the D is unclear. The germline CDR1 and CDR2 sequences are LGHNA and YSLEER. This CDR3 contains 13 residues. The ends were cut back, 0 bases at V and 6 bases at J, with 7 bases in the middle. The DNA of the CDR3 is TGCGCCAGCAGCCAAGATATCGGGGATACGCAGTATTTT. Translated, it gives CASSQDIGDTQYF.

The chain couples TRBV19 to TRBJ1-6; 9 bases agree with TRBD1. The CDR3 has 17 residues. Losses at the gene ends were 7 bases for V and 0 bases for J; bases not matched to a gene: 7. Germline CDR1 is LNHDA and CDR2 is SQIVND (reference sequence). CDR3: CASTDRGMSSYNSPLHF. As DNA, the CDR3 is TGTGCCAGTACGGACAGGGGAATGAGCTCCTATAATTCACCCCTCCACTTT.

By its share, this clonotype is medium-sized. The rearrangement joins TRBV7-8 to TRBJ1-1; no reliable D call. Deletions cut 1 base from V and 2 bases from J, with 8 bases between. The germline V gene encodes CDR1 SGHVS and CDR2 FQNEAQ. This CDR3 spans 14 amino acids. CDR3 DNA sequence: TGTGCCAGCAGCTTAGGAGAACCTAACACTGAAGCTTTCTTT. Its protein is CASSLGEPNTEAFF.

V gene TRBV19 combines with J gene TRBJ2-1, with TRBD2 matching 7 bases. This CDR3 is built from 16 residues. V gave up 0 bases and J gave up 6 bases; unmatched junction bases: 8. Germline-derived CDR1 and CDR2 are LNHDA and SQIVND (reference sequence). CDR3 bases: TGTGCCAGTAGTATAGATGATGGACTAGGCTTCAATGAGCAGTTCTTC. It translates to CASSIDDGLGFNEQFF.

This sequence joins TRBV20-1 and TRBJ2-5; 12 positions agree with TRBD2. The CDR3 runs to 16 residues. J lost 4 bases, V lost 6 bases, and 12 bases had no gene match. CDR1 and CDR2 (germline): DFQATT, SNEGSKA (reference sequence). This CDR3 reads CSAPDSLAGGRETQYF. CDR3 in DNA: TGCAGTGCCCCGGATAGCCTAGCGGGGGGGCGAGAGACCCAGTACTTC.

The gene calls are TRBV5-6 and TRBJ2-3; weak D call: TRBD2 (6 bases). CDR3 size: 16 residues. CDR1 is SGHDT, CDR2 YYEEEE, per germline. Between the trimmed V and J ends, which lost 3 bases and 2 bases, there was a span of 16 bases. The CDR3 spells CASSSGSSGFTDTQYF. CDR3 coding DNA: TGTGCCAGCAGCTCGGGTAGTAGCGGCTTCACAGATACGCAGTATTTT. Filled out from reference TRBV5-6 and TRBJ2-3, the complete variable domain reads DAGVTQSPTHLIKTRGQQVTLRCSPKSGHDTVSWYQQALGQGPQFIFQYYEEEERQRGNFPDRFSGHQFPNYSSELNVNALLLGDSALYLCASSSGSSGFTDTQYFGPGTRLTVL.

The chain couples TRBV7-2 to TRBJ2-5; weak D call: TRBD2 (5 bases). Germline V gene lookup returns CDR1 SGHTA and CDR2 FQGNSA. This CDR3 has 16 amino acids. Between the trimmed V and J ends, which lost 2 bases and 0 bases, there was a span of 13 bases. The CDR3 loop reads CASSLRGPPYQETQYF. Written as DNA, the CDR3 is TGTGCCAGCAGCTTAAGAGGGCCTCCGTACCAAGAGACCCAGTACTTC.

The J gene is TRBJ2-5, the V gene TRBV9, with TRBD1 matching 8 bases. The CDR3 is 14 amino acids. Germline V gene lookup returns CDR1 SGDLS and CDR2 YYNGEE. V lost 4 bases and J lost 5; bases outside the gene matches: 7. In DNA form, the CDR3 reads TGTGCCAGCAGCCCAAGACAGGGGAGGGAGACCCAGTACTTC. The encoded protein is CASSPRQGRETQYF.